The entry below describes one TCR beta chain. The antigen is not known. This specimen comes from a study of cytomegalovirus exposure and HLA in healthy donors. The CDR3 extends over 13 amino acids. Germline V gives CDR1 SNHLY, CDR2 FYNNEI. Trimming took 5 bases from V and 6 from J; bases not matched to a gene: 3. It was with 60 Vbeta and 13 Jbeta primers that the PCR ran. The data were produced by immunoSEQ multiplex PCR, yet TCRdb's version contains in-frame clones alone and is incomplete. Among 130,000 to 150,000 clones, 76% were seen once, and the ten largest hold around 1.9%. Whole-study findings and limits: The dataset shows that most TCR sequences were rare, while some public TCRs occurred in many donors.

The TCR was taken from a woman in her 40s in good health and CMV-seronegative. This chain connects TRBV2 to TRBJ1-1; 10 bases line up with TRBD1. Source material: PBMCs. CDR3 in DNA: TGTGCCAGCAGTAGAGGACAGGGGGCTGAAGCTTTCTTT. It specifies CASSRGQGAEAFF.